The entry that follows covers one T cell receptor (beta chain) sequence. This record belongs to a study of T cell changes during pregnancy in multiple sclerosis. The method was immunoSEQ multiplex PCR; TCRdb's version includes in-frame clones alone and lacks a portion of them. The repertoire consists of some 37,000 clones, with 85% to 95% occurring once and the leading ten covering over 0.95%. What was sequenced was PBMCs (not recorded whether the cells were cultured). The sequence was obtained from a female donor with multiple sclerosis, enrolled in a pregnancy study.

CDR3 in amino acids: CASSQVGREARPGEQFF. DNA for the CDR3: TGCGCCAGCAGCCAAGTAGGGCGGGAGGCACGTCCAGGTGAGCAGTTCTTC. This chain links TRBV4-1 with TRBJ2-1, with 8 bases matching TRBD2. From germline, CDR1 is MGHRA and CDR2 YSYEKL. The CDR3 contains 17 residues. The V and J ends lost 1 base and 9 bases, in that order; junction bases with no gene match: 14.